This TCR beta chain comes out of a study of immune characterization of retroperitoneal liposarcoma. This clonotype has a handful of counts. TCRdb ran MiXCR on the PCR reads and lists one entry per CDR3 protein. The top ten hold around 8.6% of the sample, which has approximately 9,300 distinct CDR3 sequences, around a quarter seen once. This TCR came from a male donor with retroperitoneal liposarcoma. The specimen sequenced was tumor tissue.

The chain's CDR3 is CASRLDSVLTNEQFF. DNA for the CDR3: TGTGCCAGCAGGCTGGACAGTGTCCTAACCAATGAGCAGTTCTTC. The J gene is TRBJ2-1, the V gene TRBV6-4; maybe TRBD1 (6 bases). This CDR3 is built from 15 residues. V was trimmed by 6 bases and J by 6 bases, leaving 18 bases between them. Per germline, CDR1 MRHNA and CDR2 SNTAGT.